The 18 T cell receptor beta chains in this list originate from one sample, sequenced in a study of long-term antiretroviral therapy in people with HIV. The authors ran the immunoSEQ assay, v3.0, at survey level. TCRdb keeps only in-frame clones here, not all; method: immunoSEQ multiplex PCR. The sample holds roughly 12,000 clones, nearly 85% seen once. The source material was unsorted PBMCs, sampled 3.4 years after starting antiretroviral therapy. These receptors originate from a man aged 40-49 years with HIV.

V gene TRBV9 combines with J gene TRBJ1-5; a weak D match, TRBD1 (6 bases). CDR1 is SGDLS and CDR2 is YYNGEE in the germline V gene. CDR3 size: 14 residues. Trimming removed 3 bases at V and 5 bases at J, with 12 bases between. The DNA of the CDR3 is TGTGCCAGCAGCGCCGGGACACAGTATCAGCCCCAGCATTTT. As protein: CASSAGTQYQPQHF.

This clone was seen only once. V and J are TRBV18 and TRBJ1-4; D may be TRBD1 (5 bases). Per the germline V gene, CDR1 is KGHSH and CDR2 is LQKENI. The ends were cut back, 0 bases at V and 0 bases at J, with 11 bases in the middle. The CDR3 totals 17 residues. Here the CDR3 DNA reads TGTGCCAGCTCACCACCGGGGGGGTTAGCAACTAATGAAAAACTGTTTTTT. This sequence encodes CASSPPGGLATNEKLFF.

The chain joins TRBV9 to TRBJ2-3; TRBD1 aligns across 7 bases. The CDR3 covers 14 residues. V gave up 0 bases and J gave up 4 bases; unmatched junction bases: 2. The germline CDR1 and CDR2 sequences are SGDLS and YYNGEE. The CDR3 region is CASSVEQGPDTQYF. CDR3 nucleotide sequence: TGTGCCAGCAGCGTAGAACAGGGGCCAGATACGCAGTATTTT.

This chain links TRBV19 with TRBJ2-1; 9 bases are shared with TRBD1. V shed 0 bases, J shed 1 base, and the junction held 1 base outside the gene matches. Germline values: CDR1 LNHDA, CDR2 SQIVND (reference sequence). This CDR3 has 16 residues. The CDR3 nucleotides read TGTGCCAGTAGTATAGATGGACAGGGGTCCTACAATGAGCAGTTCTTC. Protein: CASSIDGQGSYNEQFF. The whole variable domain, remainder taken from reference TRBV19 and TRBJ2-1, is DGGITQSPKYLFRKEGQNVTLSCEQNLNHDAMYWYRQDPGQGLRLIYYSQIVNDFQKGDIAEGYSVSREKKESFPLTVTSAQKNPTAFYLCASSIDGQGSYNEQFFGPGTRLTVL.

The V gene is TRBV5-4, the J gene TRBJ1-1; D unclear. Germline V gives CDR1 SGHNT, CDR2 YYREEE (reference sequence). Trimming cost V 0 bases and J 0 bases, with 9 bases left between them. This CDR3 is 15 amino acids long. The CDR3 region is CASSLEVTVNTEAFF. In DNA form, the CDR3 reads TGTGCCAGCAGCTTGGAGGTGACGGTGAACACTGAAGCTTTCTTT.

V gene TRBV5-1 combines with J gene TRBJ1-2, with 7 bases that match TRBD1. The CDR3 is 12 residues long. J lost 12 bases, V lost 4 bases, and 9 bases had no gene match. The germline V gene has CDR1 SGHRS and CDR2 YFSETQ. The CDR3 reads CASSPGQRRHTF. CDR3 DNA: TGCGCCAGCAGCCCGGGACAGCGTCGGCACACCTTC.

This clone was found once. The V gene is TRBV5-1, the J gene TRBJ2-1; D unclear. Per germline, CDR1 SGHRS and CDR2 YFSETQ. Trimming left V 0 bases short and J 4 bases short, with 17 bases between. The CDR3 consists of 17 residues. The CDR3 DNA reads as TGCGCCAGCAGCTTGGCCGTAACAGCTTGGTATTACAATGAGCAGTTCTTC. Encoded protein: CASSLAVTAWYYNEQFF.

The chain uses TRBV18 and TRBJ1-1; the match to TRBD1 covers 7 bases. The V gene's germline CDR1 is KGHSH and CDR2 LQKENI. The trim removed 3 bases at V and 3 bases at J, leaving 10 bases unmatched. The CDR3 spans 16 residues. The CDR3 loop reads CASSPPRRQGDTEAFF. DNA of the CDR3: TGTGCCAGCTCACCCCCGCGACGGCAGGGGGACACTGAAGCTTTCTTT.

DNA for the CDR3: TGTGCCAGCAGCGTAGTCCCAGCGGGAGCGCAAGAGACCCAGTACTTC. This gives the protein CASSVVPAGAQETQYF. This chain uses TRBV9 with TRBJ2-5; TRBD2 aligns across 8 bases. CDR1 is SGDLS, CDR2 YYNGEE, per germline. This CDR3 contains 16 residues. Trimming cost V 0 bases and J 2 bases; bases outside gene matches: 6.

This clone showed up just once. The chain carries TRBV11-2 and TRBJ2-1; weak D call: TRBD1 (5 bases). Trimming took off 5 bases at V and 9 bases at J, with 20 bases between the two ends. Looked up from germline, CDR1 is SGHAT and CDR2 is FQNNGV. The CDR3 runs to 15 residues. The CDR3 is CASSPQGGRSSEQFF. CDR3 coding DNA: TGTGCCAGCAGCCCCCAGGGTGGGCGATCTAGTGAGCAGTTCTTC.

The V gene is TRBV19, the J gene TRBJ1-1; D gene uncertain. The CDR3 extends over 17 amino acids. Germline V CDR1 and CDR2: LNHDA, SQIVND (reference sequence). V lost 4 bases and J lost 6, with 24 bases in between. The CDR3 sequence: CASSRKRGDGRRAEAFF. The CDR3 nucleotides read TGTGCCAGTAGTAGAAAACGAGGAGATGGGAGGAGAGCTGAAGCTTTCTTT.

The chain recombines TRBV19 with TRBJ2-2, with TRBD2 identical over 7 bases. Germline V gene lookup returns CDR1 LNHDA and CDR2 SQIVND (reference sequence). V shed 7 bases, J shed 3 bases, and the junction held 11 bases outside the gene matches. There are 16 residues in the CDR3. In nucleotides, the CDR3 is TGTGCCAGTAAAGGTGGGGCGGGAGCTTACACCGGGGAGCTGTTTTTT. Translated, it gives CASKGGAGAYTGELFF.

This CDR3 is CASSLGGTYEQYF. The CDR3 nucleotides are TGCGCCAGCAGCTTAGGCGGGACCTACGAGCAGTACTTC. The V call is TRBV5-1, the J call TRBJ2-7; D perhaps matches TRBD2 (6 bases). The V and J ends lost 2 bases and 2 bases respectively, with 8 bases between them. Germline V lookup: CDR1 SGHRS, CDR2 YFSETQ. The CDR3 contains 13 residues.

The chain is built from TRBV10-3 and TRBJ2-7; D is unresolved. Germline CDR1 and CDR2: ENHRY and SYGVKD. Trimming stripped 2 bases from V and 0 bases from J, with 8 bases between. This CDR3 has 14 amino acids. The chain's CDR3 is CAISEPDHSYEQYF. The CDR3 DNA sequence: TGTGCCATCAGTGAGCCGGACCACTCCTACGAGCAGTACTTC.

This clone came up a few times. The CDR3 bases are TGTGCCAGCAGCGTAGATGGGGGGAGCACTGAAGCTTTCTTT. Translation: CASSVDGGSTEAFF. The chain uses TRBV9 and TRBJ1-1; D possibly corresponds to TRBD1 (5 bases). Looked up from germline, CDR1 is SGDLS and CDR2 is YYNGEE. V was cut by 0 bases and J by 4 bases, with 10 bases left in between. The CDR3 extends over 14 amino acids.

The rearrangement links TRBV28 to TRBJ2-1, with D possibly being TRBD1 or TRBD2 (5 bases each). Germline values: CDR1 MDHEN, CDR2 SYDVKM. There are 11 residues in the CDR3. V was pared by 6 bases and J by 10 bases, with 10 bases between. In DNA, the CDR3 is TGTGCCAGCAGAAGGGGCGGGGAGCAGTTCTTC. Residues: CASRRGGEQFF.

The V call is TRBV7-3, the J call TRBJ2-2, with TRBD2 matching over 13 bases. CDR3 length: 22 residues. Germline V lookup: CDR1 SGHTA, CDR2 FQGTGA. J lost 4 bases, V lost 5 bases, and 22 bases had no gene match. CDR3 nucleotides: TGTGCCAGCAGCCTAAGGTCCCCTGGGACTAGCGGGACTCCAATGCGCACCGGGGAGCTGTTTTTT. It translates to CASSLRSPGTSGTPMRTGELFF.

This chain uses TRBV2 with TRBJ1-1; D call uncertain. Trimming stripped 7 bases from V and 0 bases from J, with 18 bases between. Per germline, CDR1 SNHLY and CDR2 FYNNEI. The CDR3 consists of 16 residues. CDR3 in DNA: TGTGCCAGCACCCCCCACGTAGTCTCTATGAACACTGAAGCTTTCTTT. Encoded protein: CASTPHVVSMNTEAFF.